The 32 T cell receptor beta chains reported below all come from one sample, sequenced in a study of PD-1 blockade in classical Hodgkin lymphoma. Brentuximab vedotin exposure varied, and every patient relapsed after autologous stem cell transplantation. Sequencing used immunoSEQ multiplex PCR; TCRdb keeps in-frame clones, though not all of them. The data contain approximately 13,000 clones, around 90% of them singletons. The sequencing here drew on peripheral blood mononuclear cells (PBMCs), taken at baseline. The source of these receptors is a human donor with classical Hodgkin lymphoma.

This clone was detected only once. The CDR3 DNA follows: TGTGCCAGCAGCACGGACAGTAGCGGGGAGCTGTTTTTT. Its protein product is CASSTDSSGELFF. The gene calls are TRBV6-5 and TRBJ2-2, with TRBD1 as a possible D gene (6 bases). This CDR3 is 13 amino acids long. Germline V CDR1 and CDR2: MNHEY, SVGAGI. V was clipped by 6 bases and J by 7 bases, with 12 bases between them.

The chain couples TRBV5-4 to TRBJ2-3; D unresolved. This CDR3 region has 13 residues. In germline, CDR1 is SGHNT, CDR2 YYREEE (reference sequence). Trimming left V 0 bases short and J 1 base short, with 3 bases between. The DNA of the CDR3 is TGTGCCAGCAGCTTGGCTGGCACAGATACGCAGTATTTT. Translated: CASSLAGTDTQYF.

The rearrangement uses TRBV2 and TRBJ2-5; TRBD2 aligns across 12 bases. This CDR3 is 17 amino acids long. Germline loops: CDR1 SNHLY, CDR2 FYNNEI. J was trimmed by 5 bases and V by 4 bases; bases with no gene match: 11. The CDR3 protein is CASSVRLAGGFEETQYF. The CDR3 DNA follows: TGTGCCAGCAGTGTGAGGCTAGCGGGGGGGTTCGAGGAGACCCAGTACTTC.

V gene TRBV6-1 combines with J gene TRBJ2-1, with D perhaps matching TRBD1 or TRBD2 (5 bases each). The CDR3 runs to 16 residues. Looked up from germline, CDR1 is MNHNS and CDR2 is SASEGT. V shed 1 base and J shed 7 bases, with 17 bases lying between them. The CDR3 region is CASSEGNYGTRNEQFF. The CDR3 DNA reads TGTGCCAGCAGTGAAGGTAATTACGGGACCAGGAATGAGCAGTTCTTC.

This chain uses TRBV2 with TRBJ1-1; tentatively, D is TRBD1 (5 bases). The V and J ends lost 5 bases and 3 bases respectively, with 10 bases between them. The germline gives CDR1 SNHLY, CDR2 FYNNEI. The CDR3 spans 13 residues. The CDR3 loop is CASSKDSYTEAFF. CDR3 DNA: TGTGCCAGCAGTAAAGACAGCTACACTGAAGCTTTCTTT.

The chain links TRBV27 to TRBJ2-7; D is unclear. The CDR3 totals 13 residues. The V end was cut by 5 bases, the J end by 6 bases, with 14 bases between. Germline V CDR1 and CDR2: MNHEY, SMNVEV (reference sequence). This CDR3 reads CASSPLVVGEQYF. DNA of the CDR3: TGTGCCAGCAGTCCGCTAGTTGTGGGCGAGCAGTACTTC.

In DNA form, the CDR3 reads TGCGCCAGCAGTTACGGGACAGGGGCCTACGAGCAGTACTTC. As protein: CASSYGTGAYEQYF. J is TRBJ2-7 and V is TRBV4-1, with TRBD1 matching over 10 bases. The V gene end was trimmed by 6 bases and the J gene end by 2 bases; junction bases not matched to a gene: 4. Germline loops: CDR1 MGHRA, CDR2 YSYEKL. CDR3 length equals 14 residues.

This chain joins TRBV29-1 and TRBJ1-3, with D possibly TRBD1 on 5 matching bases. Germline CDR1 and CDR2: SQVTM and ANQGSEA. The CDR3 length is 15 residues. Trimming removed 1 base from V and 4 bases from J, with 14 bases in between. The CDR3 nucleotides are TGCAGCGTTGAAGGTCAAGGGGCACTGGGAAACACCATATATTTT. Its translation is CSVEGQGALGNTIYF.

This chain links TRBV7-9 with TRBJ1-1; TRBD1 aligns across 8 bases. This CDR3 is 15 amino acids long. V lost 5 bases to trimming and J lost 6 bases; unmatched junction nucleotides: 11. CDR1 is SEHNR, CDR2 FQNEAQ, per germline (reference sequence). This chain's CDR3 is CASSTGQGDSSEAFF. CDR3 nucleotides: TGTGCCAGCAGCACTGGACAGGGAGATAGCTCTGAAGCTTTCTTT. Combining the CDR3 with reference TRBV7-9 and TRBJ1-1 gives the whole variable domain DTGVSQNPRHKITKRGQNVTFRCDPISEHNRLYWYRQTLGQGPEFLTYFQNEAQLEKSRLLSDRFSAERPKGSFSTLEIQRTEQGDSAMYLCASSTGQGDSSEAFFGQGTRLTVV.

The genes are TRBV9 and TRBJ1-4; no definite D call. From germline, CDR1 is SGDLS and CDR2 YYNGEE. There are 12 residues in the CDR3. With 0 bases removed from V and 7 bases from J, the gap between germline ends came to 4 bases. CDR3 DNA sequence: TGTGCCAGCAGCGTAGAGGGTGAAAAACTGTTTTTT. Its protein is CASSVEGEKLFF.

The chain has TRBV9 and TRBJ2-7; 7 positions agree with TRBD1. Germline V CDR1 and CDR2: SGDLS, YYNGEE. CDR3 length equals 14 residues. V was clipped by 3 bases and J by 1 base; unmatched bases: 4. The CDR3 sequence: CASSAPGQSYEQYF. Here the CDR3 DNA reads TGTGCCAGCAGCGCCCCGGGACAGTCCTACGAGCAGTACTTC.

The gene calls are TRBV7-9 and TRBJ2-5; TRBD2 aligns across 8 bases. This CDR3 has 15 residues. Germline values: CDR1 SEHNR, CDR2 FQNEAQ (reference sequence). V gave up 5 bases and J gave up 5 bases; unmatched junction bases: 10. In DNA, the CDR3 is TGTGCCAGCAGCCCGATCGGGAGGGCCAGGGAGACCCAGTACTTC. The encoded protein is CASSPIGRARETQYF.

This rearrangement joins TRBV7-3 to TRBJ2-2, with 9 bases lining up with TRBD2. V lost 1 base, J lost 2 bases, and 8 bases stayed unmatched. Germline CDR1 is SGHTA and CDR2 is FQGTGA. This CDR3 contains 18 residues. The CDR3 DNA reads as TGTGCCAGCAGCTTAAAGGGCCTAGCGGGGATAAACACCGGGGAGCTGTTTTTT. Translated: CASSLKGLAGINTGELFF.

The chain recombines TRBV11-3 with TRBJ2-3; 8 positions match TRBD2. CDR1 is SGHNT, CDR2 YENEEA, per germline. V gave up 6 bases and J gave up 1 base; unmatched junction bases: 6. This CDR3 has 15 amino acids. The CDR3 DNA follows: TGTGCCAGCAGTTTGGCGGGGGGCCGCACAGATACGCAGTATTTT. Its translation: CASSLAGGRTDTQYF.

The gene calls are TRBV6-6 and TRBJ1-1, with D perhaps matching TRBD1 (5 bases). Germline V gives CDR1 MNHNY, CDR2 SVGAGI (reference sequence). This CDR3 comprises 15 residues. V gave up 8 bases and J gave up 6 bases, with 22 bases separating them. This CDR3 is CASGLTGGEQAEAFF. CDR3 nucleotide sequence: TGTGCCAGCGGGTTAACAGGTGGTGAACAAGCTGAAGCTTTCTTT.

The chain is built from TRBV5-1 and TRBJ1-2; 8 nucleotides agree with TRBD1. CDR1 and CDR2 (germline): SGHRS, YFSETQ. J lost 0 bases, V lost 3 bases, and 10 bases had no gene match. The CDR3 totals 17 residues. For the CDR3, the DNA is TGCGCCAGCAGCTCCCCCGGACAGGGAGCACCTAACTATGGCTACACCTTC. It encodes CASSSPGQGAPNYGYTF.

The gene calls are TRBV6-1 and TRBJ2-5; TRBD2 matches 7 bases. Germline values: CDR1 MNHNS, CDR2 SASEGT. The J segment lost 7 bases and the V segment lost 2 bases, leaving 10 bases of the junction unmatched. CDR3 length: 15 amino acids. CDR3 nucleotide sequence: TGTGCCAGCAGTGAATGGGGGGGACTATGGCCGACCCAGTACTTC. This codes for CASSEWGGLWPTQYF.

J is TRBJ2-2 and V is TRBV9; 13 bases match TRBD2. CDR1 and CDR2 from the germline V gene are SGDLS and YYNGEE. This CDR3 has 17 amino acids. With 2 bases clipped from V and 1 base from J, the junction kept 2 bases outside the gene matches. The CDR3 is CASSVRTSGGNTGELFF. The CDR3 DNA reads as TGTGCCAGCAGCGTGCGGACTAGCGGGGGGAACACCGGGGAGCTGTTTTTT.

The chain links TRBV2 to TRBJ2-7, with 7 nucleotides matching TRBD2. CDR3 length equals 16 residues. With 4 bases clipped from V and 1 base from J, the junction kept 10 bases outside the gene matches. In germline, CDR1 is SNHLY, CDR2 FYNNEI. The CDR3 DNA reads TGTGCCAGCAGTGCTCCTCCTAGCGGTAGATCCTACGAGCAGTACTTC. It encodes CASSAPPSGRSYEQYF.

The V call is TRBV5-6, the J call TRBJ2-7; maybe TRBD2 (7 bases). The germline V and J ends were trimmed by 5 bases and 10 bases, with 16 bases remaining between them. CDR1 is SGHDT and CDR2 is YYEEEE in the germline V gene. This CDR3 contains 12 residues. The CDR3 DNA sequence: TGTGCCAGCAGTCCACCTTGGGGGGGCCAGTACTTC. Its protein is CASSPPWGGQYF.

With regard to this clone: The same CDR3 also results from other DNA sequences found in this sample. This chain connects TRBV19 to TRBJ1-5; D remains unclear. This CDR3 is built from 13 residues. CDR1 is LNHDA and CDR2 is SQIVND in the germline V gene (reference sequence). Trimming took 2 bases from V and 4 from J, leaving 6 bases between them. The CDR3, as DNA: TGTGCCAGTAGTATAATAGGGAATCAGCCCCAGCATTTT. Translated: CASSIIGNQPQHF.

This clone has a single count. The chain is built from TRBV5-4 and TRBJ2-2; TRBD1 matches at 7 bases. This CDR3 is 14 amino acids long. V trimming: 7 bases; J trimming: 2 bases; junction bases outside the gene matches: 5. CDR1 is SGHNT, CDR2 YYREEE, per germline (reference sequence). CDR3 sequence (DNA): TGTGCCAGCGGGACAGTTTTTAACACCGGGGAGCTGTTTTTT. The encoded protein is CASGTVFNTGELFF.

V and J are TRBV4-1 and TRBJ2-5; D unresolved. The V and J ends lost 4 bases and 3 bases respectively, with 18 bases between them. Germline V gene lookup returns CDR1 MGHRA and CDR2 YSYEKL. The CDR3 is made up of 16 amino acids. CDR3 amino acids: CASSRSGFAIEETQYF. The CDR3 region has the DNA TGCGCCAGCAGCCGCTCCGGGTTTGCGATCGAAGAGACCCAGTACTTC.

V and J are TRBV11-1 and TRBJ2-7, with TRBD1 as a possible D gene (6 bases). The germline gives CDR1 SGHAT, CDR2 FQDESV (reference sequence). Trimming left V 1 base short and J 6 bases short, with 19 bases between. The CDR3 contains 16 residues. This chain's CDR3 is CASSLGRDTPLTEQYF. The CDR3 bases are TGTGCCAGCAGCTTAGGAAGGGACACCCCCCTGACCGAGCAGTACTTC.

V gene TRBV6-6 combines with J gene TRBJ1-2; 11 bases agree with TRBD1. Trimming took 0 bases from V and 7 from J; bases not matched to a gene: 4. Germline CDR1 is MNHNY and CDR2 is SVGAGI (reference sequence). CDR3 length: 15 amino acids. CDR3 sequence reads: CASSYSGQGARGYTF. CDR3 bases: TGTGCCAGCAGTTACTCCGGACAGGGGGCGCGTGGCTACACCTTC.

This chain joins TRBV7-6 and TRBJ1-2, with 9 positions matching TRBD1. CDR3 size: 13 residues. Germline CDR1 SGHVS, CDR2 FNYEAQ. With 1 base clipped from V and 8 bases from J, the junction kept 2 bases outside the gene matches. As DNA, the CDR3 is TGTGCCAGCAGCTTAGGACAGGGGGAGGGCTACACCTTC. Encoded protein: CASSLGQGEGYTF.

The chain is built from TRBV6-1 and TRBJ2-5, with 7 nucleotides matching TRBD1. The CDR3 consists of 17 residues. Trimming cost V 4 bases and J 5 bases; bases outside gene matches: 16. The germline V gene encodes CDR1 MNHNS and CDR2 SASEGT. The CDR3 sequence is CASSGPSTGVREETQYF. CDR3 in DNA: TGTGCCAGCAGTGGCCCCTCCACAGGGGTCAGAGAGGAGACCCAGTACTTC.

The genes are TRBV6-5 and TRBJ2-2; TRBD1 is a possible D gene (5 bases). The germline V and J ends were trimmed by 2 bases and 7 bases, with 11 bases remaining between them. CDR3 length: 14 residues. CDR1 is MNHEY and CDR2 is SVGAGI in the germline V gene. CDR3 sequence (DNA): TGTGCCAGCAGTTACACCCAGGGATACGGGGAGCTGTTTTTT. It translates to CASSYTQGYGELFF.

The chain is built from TRBV14 and TRBJ2-1, with D perhaps TRBD2 (5 bases). In germline, CDR1 is SGHDN, CDR2 FVKESK. Trimming pared 0 bases from V and 3 bases from J, leaving 12 bases between. This CDR3 is built from 16 residues. The CDR3 bases are TGTGCCAGCAGCCAAGAAACGGGAAGGGTCTACAATGAGCAGTTCTTC. This gives the protein CASSQETGRVYNEQFF.

The chain recombines TRBV5-1 with TRBJ1-6; TRBD1 is a possible D gene (6 bases). Germline CDR1 reads SGHRS; CDR2 reads YFSETQ. The CDR3 runs to 17 residues. The V end lost 0 bases, the J end lost 4 bases, and 14 bases lay between the germline ends. Here the CDR3 DNA reads TGCGCCAGCAGCTTGGGGGGACAATTCTTTTATAATTCACCCCTCCACTTT. Translating it yields CASSLGGQFFYNSPLHF.

This chain connects TRBV29-1 to TRBJ1-2; a possible D gene is TRBD1 (5 bases). CDR1 SQVTM and CDR2 ANQGSEA come from the germline V gene. Trimming took 6 bases from V and 8 from J, leaving 16 bases between them. The CDR3 extends over 12 amino acids. CDR3 protein: CSVGTQGEGYTF. The CDR3 DNA is TGCAGCGTCGGAACCCAAGGGGAAGGCTACACCTTC.

The rearrangement joins TRBV10-2 to TRBJ2-1; TRBD2 might be the D (7 bases). CDR3 length: 15 residues. Trimming took 4 bases from V and 5 from J, leaving 15 bases between them. CDR1 is WSHSY, CDR2 SAAADI, per germline. CDR3 in amino acids: CASSGIGGRNNEQFF. The CDR3 bases are TGCGCCAGCAGTGGGATCGGGGGGCGCAACAATGAGCAGTTCTTC.